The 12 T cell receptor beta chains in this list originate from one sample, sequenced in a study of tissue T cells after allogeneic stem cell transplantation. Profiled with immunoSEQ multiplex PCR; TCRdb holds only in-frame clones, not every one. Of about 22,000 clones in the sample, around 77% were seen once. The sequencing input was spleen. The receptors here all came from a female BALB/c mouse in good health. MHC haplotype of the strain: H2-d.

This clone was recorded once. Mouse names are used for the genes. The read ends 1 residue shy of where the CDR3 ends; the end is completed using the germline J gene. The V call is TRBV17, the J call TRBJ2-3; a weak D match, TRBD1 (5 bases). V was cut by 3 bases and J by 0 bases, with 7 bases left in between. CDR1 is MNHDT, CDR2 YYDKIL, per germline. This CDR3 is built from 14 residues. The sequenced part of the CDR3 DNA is TGTGCTAGCAGTAGGAGGGGTAGTGCAGAAACGCTGTAT. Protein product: CASSRRGSAETLY. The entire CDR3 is CASSRRGSAETLYF.

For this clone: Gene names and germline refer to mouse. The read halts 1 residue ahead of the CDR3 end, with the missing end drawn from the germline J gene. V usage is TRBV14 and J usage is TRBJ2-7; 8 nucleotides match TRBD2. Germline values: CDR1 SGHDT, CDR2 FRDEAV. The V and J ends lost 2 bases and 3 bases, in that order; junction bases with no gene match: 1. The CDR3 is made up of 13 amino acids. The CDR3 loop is CASSFGGGYEQYF. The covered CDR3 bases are TGTGCCAGCAGTTTTGGGGGGGGCTATGAACAGTAC.

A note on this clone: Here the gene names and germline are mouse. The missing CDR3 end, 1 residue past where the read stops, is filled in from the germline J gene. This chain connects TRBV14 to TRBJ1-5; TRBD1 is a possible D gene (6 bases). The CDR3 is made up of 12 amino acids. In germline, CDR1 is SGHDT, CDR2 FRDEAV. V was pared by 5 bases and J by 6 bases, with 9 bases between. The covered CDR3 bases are TGTGCCAGCAGCTCGGACAGCCAGGCTCCGCTT. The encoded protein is CASSSDSQAPL. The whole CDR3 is CASSSDSQAPLF.

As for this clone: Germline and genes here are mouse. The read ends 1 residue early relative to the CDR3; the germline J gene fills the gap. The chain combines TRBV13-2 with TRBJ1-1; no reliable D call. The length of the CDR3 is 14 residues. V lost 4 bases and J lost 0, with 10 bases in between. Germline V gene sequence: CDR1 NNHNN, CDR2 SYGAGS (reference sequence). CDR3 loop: CASGRNPANTEVFF. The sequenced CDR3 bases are TGTGCCAGCGGTAGAAACCCTGCAAACACAGAAGTCTTC.

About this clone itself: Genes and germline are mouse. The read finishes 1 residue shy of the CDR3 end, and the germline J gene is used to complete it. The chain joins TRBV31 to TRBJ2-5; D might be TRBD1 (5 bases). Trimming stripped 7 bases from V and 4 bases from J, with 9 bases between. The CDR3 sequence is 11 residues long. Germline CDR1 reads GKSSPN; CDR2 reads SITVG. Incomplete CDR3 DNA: TGTGCCTCTTCCAGGGAAGACACCCAGTAC. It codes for CASSREDTQY. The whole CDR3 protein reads CASSREDTQYF.

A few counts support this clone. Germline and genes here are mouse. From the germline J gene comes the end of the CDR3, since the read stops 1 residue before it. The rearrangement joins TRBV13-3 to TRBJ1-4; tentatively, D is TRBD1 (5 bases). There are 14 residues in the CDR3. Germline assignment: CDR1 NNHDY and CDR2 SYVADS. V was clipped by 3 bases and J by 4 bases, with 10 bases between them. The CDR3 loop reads CASSGQRNNERLFF. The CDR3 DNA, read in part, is TGTGCCAGCAGTGGACAGAGAAACAACGAAAGATTATTT.

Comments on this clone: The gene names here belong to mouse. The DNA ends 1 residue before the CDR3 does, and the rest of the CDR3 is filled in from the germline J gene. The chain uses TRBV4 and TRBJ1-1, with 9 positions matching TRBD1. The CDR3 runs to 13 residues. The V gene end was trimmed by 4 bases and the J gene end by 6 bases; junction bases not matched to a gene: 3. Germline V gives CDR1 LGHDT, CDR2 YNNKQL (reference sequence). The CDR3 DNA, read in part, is TGTGCCAGCAGCTGGGGACAGGGTGCAGAAGTCTTC. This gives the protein CASSWGQGAEVF. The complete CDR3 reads CASSWGQGAEVFF. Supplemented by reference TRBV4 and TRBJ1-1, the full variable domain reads ETAVFQTPNYHVTQVGNEVSFNCKQTLGHDTMYWYKQDSKKLLKIMFSYNNKQLIVNETVPRRFSPQSSDKAHLNLRIKSVEPEDSAVYLCASSWGQGAEVFFGKGTRLTVV.

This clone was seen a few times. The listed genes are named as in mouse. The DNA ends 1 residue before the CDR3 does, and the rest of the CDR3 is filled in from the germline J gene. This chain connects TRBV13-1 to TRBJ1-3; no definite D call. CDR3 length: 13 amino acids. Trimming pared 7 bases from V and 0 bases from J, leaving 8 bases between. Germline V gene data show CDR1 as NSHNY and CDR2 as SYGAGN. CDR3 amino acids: CASATFSGNTLYF. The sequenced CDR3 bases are TGTGCCAGCGCGACATTTTCTGGAAATACGCTCTAT.

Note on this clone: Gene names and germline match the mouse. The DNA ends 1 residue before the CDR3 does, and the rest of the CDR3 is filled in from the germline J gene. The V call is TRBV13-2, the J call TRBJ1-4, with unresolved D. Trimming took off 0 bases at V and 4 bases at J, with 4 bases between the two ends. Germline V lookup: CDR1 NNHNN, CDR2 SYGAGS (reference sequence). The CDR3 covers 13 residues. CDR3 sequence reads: CASGDVNNERLFF. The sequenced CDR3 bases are TGTGCCAGCGGTGATGTCAACAACGAAAGATTATTT.

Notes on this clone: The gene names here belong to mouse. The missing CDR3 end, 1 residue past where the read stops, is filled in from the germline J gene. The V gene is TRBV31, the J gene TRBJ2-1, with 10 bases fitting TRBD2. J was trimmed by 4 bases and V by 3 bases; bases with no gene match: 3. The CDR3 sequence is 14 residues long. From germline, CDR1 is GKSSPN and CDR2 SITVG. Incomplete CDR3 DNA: TGTGCCTGGAGGAACTGGGGGGGGTATGCTGAGCAGTTC. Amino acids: CAWRNWGGYAEQF. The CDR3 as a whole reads CAWRNWGGYAEQFF. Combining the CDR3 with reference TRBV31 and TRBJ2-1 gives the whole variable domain AQTIHQWPVAEIKAVGSPLSLGCTIKGKSSPNLYWYWQATGGTLQQLFYSITVGQVESVVQLNLSASRPKDDQFILSTEKLLLSHSGFYLCAWRNWGGYAEQFFGPGTRLTVL.

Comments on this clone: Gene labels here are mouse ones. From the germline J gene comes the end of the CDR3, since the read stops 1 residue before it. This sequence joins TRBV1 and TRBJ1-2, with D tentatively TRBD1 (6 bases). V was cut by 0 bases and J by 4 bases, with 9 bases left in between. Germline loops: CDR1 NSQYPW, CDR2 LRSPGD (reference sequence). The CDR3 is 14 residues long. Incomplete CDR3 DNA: TGCACCTGCAGTGCAGAGACAGGAGGCTCCGACTACACC. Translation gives CTCSAETGGSDYT. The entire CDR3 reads CTCSAETGGSDYTF.

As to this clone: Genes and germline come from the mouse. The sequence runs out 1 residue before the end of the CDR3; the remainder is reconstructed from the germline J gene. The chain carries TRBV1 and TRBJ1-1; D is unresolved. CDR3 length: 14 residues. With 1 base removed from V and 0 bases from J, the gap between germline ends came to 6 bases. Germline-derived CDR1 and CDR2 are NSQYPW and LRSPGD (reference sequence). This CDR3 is CTCSAVRANTEVFF. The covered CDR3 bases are TGCACCTGCAGTGCAGTGCGAGCAAACACAGAAGTCTTC.